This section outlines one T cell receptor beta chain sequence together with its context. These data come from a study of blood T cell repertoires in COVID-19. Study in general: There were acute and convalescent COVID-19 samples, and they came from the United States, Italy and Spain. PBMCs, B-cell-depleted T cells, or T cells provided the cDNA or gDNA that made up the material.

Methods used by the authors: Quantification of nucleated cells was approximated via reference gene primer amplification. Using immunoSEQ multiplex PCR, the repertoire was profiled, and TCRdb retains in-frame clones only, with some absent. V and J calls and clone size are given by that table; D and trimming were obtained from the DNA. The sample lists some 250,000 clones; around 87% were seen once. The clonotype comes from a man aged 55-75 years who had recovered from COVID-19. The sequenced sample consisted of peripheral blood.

In nucleotides, the CDR3 is TGTGCCAGCAGCCCTGACCCGGGCAGGGTGGGGGAGACCCAGTACTTC. Translated, it gives CASSPDPGRVGETQYF. J is TRBJ2-5 and V is TRBV11-2; tentatively, D is TRBD1 (5 bases). CDR3 length: 16 residues. The germline V and J ends were trimmed by 5 bases and 5 bases, with 21 bases remaining between them. Per the germline V gene, CDR1 is SGHAT and CDR2 is FQNNGV.